This T cell receptor (beta chain) was observed in a study of blood T cell repertoires in COVID-19. On the study more broadly: PBMCs, B-cell-depleted T cells, or T cells were the source of the cDNA or gDNA that made up the material.

As processed by the authors: Amplification with reference gene primers provided the estimates of nucleated cell counts. The data were produced by immunoSEQ multiplex PCR, yet TCRdb's version contains in-frame clones alone and is incomplete. The V and J calls and clone size come from that table; D and trimming were worked out from the DNA. The sample has a few hundred thousand clones; approximately 83% are singletons. V shed 2 bases, J shed 1 base, and the junction held 5 bases outside the gene matches. CDR1 and CDR2 from the germline V gene are LNHDA and SQIVND (reference sequence). The CDR3 is made up of 17 amino acids.

The source of this sequence is a young man who had recovered from COVID-19. The chain is built from TRBV19 and TRBJ2-4; 10 nucleotides line up with TRBD1. The sequencing input was peripheral blood. The CDR3 DNA sequence: TGTGCCAGTAGTATACTGGGACAGGGGTCGGCCAAAAACATTCAGTACTTC. Its translation is CASSILGQGSAKNIQYF.